This TCR beta chain originates from a study of cytomegalovirus exposure and HLA in healthy donors. Both 60 Vbeta primers and 13 Jbeta primers went into the PCR. Assay used: immunoSEQ multiplex PCR; TCRdb lists only in-frame clones, some missing. The table has tens of thousands of clones, 70% to 90% seen once. This CDR3 comprises 15 residues. The V gene end was trimmed by 5 bases and the J gene end by 5 bases; junction bases not matched to a gene: 6. CDR1 and CDR2 from the germline V gene are LNHDA and SQIVND (reference sequence). Sequencing used PBMCs. The chain has TRBV19 and TRBJ1-5; 10 bases align to TRBD1. This TCR was sampled from a woman younger than 30 in good health and CMV-seropositive. CDR3 amino acids: CASSLPGTGDQPQHF. CDR3 in DNA: TGTGCCAGTAGTCTTCCCGGGACAGGGGATCAGCCCCAGCATTTT. Drawing the rest from reference TRBV19 and TRBJ1-5, the complete variable domain is DGGITQSPKYLFRKEGQNVTLSCEQNLNHDAMYWYRQDPGQGLRLIYYSQIVNDFQKGDIAEGYSVSREKKESFPLTVTSAQKNPTAFYLCASSLPGTGDQPQHFGDGTRLSIL.